This TCR beta chain came from a study of early T cells in non-severe SARS-CoV-2 infection. As concerns this clonotype: A much larger clone lies a single base off, so this may be a read error.

The TCR library protocol was used to attach unique molecular identifiers. These identifiers were attached to individual cDNA molecules. TCRdb analysed the 5' RACE reads with MiXCR anew, one entry per CDR3 protein. There are some 40,000 distinct CDR3 sequences in the sample; about 5.5% occur only once, and roughly 4% lies in the top ten. Trimming left V 8 bases short and J 8 bases short, with 19 bases between. The CDR3 sequence is 15 residues long. Germline V CDR1 and CDR2: LNHDA, SQIVND (reference sequence). The J gene is TRBJ1-6, the V gene TRBV19; possible D gene TRBD1, 5 bases. The sequencing here drew on whole blood, taken at baseline. The clonotype was recovered from an adult who was a healthcare worker with PCR-confirmed SARS-CoV-2 infection or an uninfected control (not recorded which). As DNA, the CDR3 is TGTGCCAGTGGGGGAAGCAATCAAGGGGATTCACCCCTCCACTTT. It encodes CASGGSNQGDSPLHF.